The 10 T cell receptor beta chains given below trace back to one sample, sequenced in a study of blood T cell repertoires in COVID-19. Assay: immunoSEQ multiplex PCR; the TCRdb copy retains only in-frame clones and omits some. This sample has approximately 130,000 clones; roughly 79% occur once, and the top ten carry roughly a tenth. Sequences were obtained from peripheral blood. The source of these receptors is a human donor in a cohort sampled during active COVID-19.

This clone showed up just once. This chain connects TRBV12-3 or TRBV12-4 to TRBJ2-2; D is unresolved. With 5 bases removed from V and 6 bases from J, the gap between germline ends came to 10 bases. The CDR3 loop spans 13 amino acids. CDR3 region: CASSEITPGELFF. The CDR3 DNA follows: TGTGCCAGCAGTGAGATCACTCCCGGGGAGCTGTTTTTT.

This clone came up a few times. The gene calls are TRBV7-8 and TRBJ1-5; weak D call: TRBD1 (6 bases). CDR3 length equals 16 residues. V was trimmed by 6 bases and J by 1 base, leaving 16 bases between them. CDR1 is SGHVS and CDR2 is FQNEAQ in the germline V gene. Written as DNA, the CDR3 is TGTGCCAGCAGTCAATCGAGGACAGTGAGCAATCAGCCCCAGCATTTT. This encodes CASSQSRTVSNQPQHF.

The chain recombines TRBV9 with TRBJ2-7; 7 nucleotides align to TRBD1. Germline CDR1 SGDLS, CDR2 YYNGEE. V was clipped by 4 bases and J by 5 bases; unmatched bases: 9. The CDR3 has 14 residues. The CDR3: CASSSLTGNNEQYF. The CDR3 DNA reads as TGTGCCAGCAGCTCCCTGACAGGGAACAACGAGCAGTACTTC. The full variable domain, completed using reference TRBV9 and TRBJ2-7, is DSGVTQTPKHLITATGQRVTLRCSPRSGDLSVYWYQQSLDQGLQFLIQYYNGEERAKGNILERFSAQQFPDLHSELNLSSLELGDSALYFCASSSLTGNNEQYFGPGTRLTVT.

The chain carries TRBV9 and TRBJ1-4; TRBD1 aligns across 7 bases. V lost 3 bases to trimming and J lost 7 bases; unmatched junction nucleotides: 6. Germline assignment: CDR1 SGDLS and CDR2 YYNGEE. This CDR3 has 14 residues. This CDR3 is CASSGGTATEKLFF. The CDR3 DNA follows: TGTGCCAGCAGCGGCGGGACAGCAACTGAAAAACTGTTTTTT.

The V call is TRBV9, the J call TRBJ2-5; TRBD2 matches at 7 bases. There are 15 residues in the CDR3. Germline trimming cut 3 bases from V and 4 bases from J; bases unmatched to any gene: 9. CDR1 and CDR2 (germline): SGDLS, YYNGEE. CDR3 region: CASSAGGGRAETQYF. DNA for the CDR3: TGTGCCAGCAGCGCAGGCGGGGGTAGAGCAGAGACCCAGTACTTC.

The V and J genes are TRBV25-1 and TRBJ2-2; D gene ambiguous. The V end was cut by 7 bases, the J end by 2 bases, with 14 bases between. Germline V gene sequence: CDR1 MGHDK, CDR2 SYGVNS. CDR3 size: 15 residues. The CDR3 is CASTRLADNTGELFF. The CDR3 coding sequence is TGTGCCAGCACCCGACTCGCGGATAACACCGGGGAGCTGTTTTTT.

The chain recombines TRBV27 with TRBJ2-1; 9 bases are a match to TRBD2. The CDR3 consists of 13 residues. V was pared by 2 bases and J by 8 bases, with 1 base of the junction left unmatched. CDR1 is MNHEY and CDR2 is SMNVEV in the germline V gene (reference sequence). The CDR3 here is CASSLAGGHEQFF. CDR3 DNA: TGTGCCAGCAGTTTAGCGGGGGGGCATGAGCAGTTCTTC.

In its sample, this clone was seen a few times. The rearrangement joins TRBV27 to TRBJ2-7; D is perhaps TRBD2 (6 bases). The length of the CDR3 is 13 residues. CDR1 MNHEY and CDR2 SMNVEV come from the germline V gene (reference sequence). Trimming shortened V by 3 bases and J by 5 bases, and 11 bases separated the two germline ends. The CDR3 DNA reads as TGTGCCAGCAGTTTCGGGGGATCGAACGAGCAGTACTTC. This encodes CASSFGGSNEQYF.

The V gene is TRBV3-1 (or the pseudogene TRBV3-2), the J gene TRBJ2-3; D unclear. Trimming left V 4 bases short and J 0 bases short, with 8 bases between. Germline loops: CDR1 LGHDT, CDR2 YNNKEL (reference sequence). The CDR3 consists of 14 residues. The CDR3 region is CASSPGVSTDTQYF. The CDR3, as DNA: TGTGCCAGCAGCCCCGGAGTAAGCACAGATACGCAGTATTTT.

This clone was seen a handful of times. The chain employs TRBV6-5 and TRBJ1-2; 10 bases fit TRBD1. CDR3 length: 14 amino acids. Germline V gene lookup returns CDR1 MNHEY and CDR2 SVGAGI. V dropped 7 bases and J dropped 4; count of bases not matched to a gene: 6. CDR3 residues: CASTRDRGSYGYTF. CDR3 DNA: TGTGCCAGCACTCGGGACAGGGGAAGCTATGGCTACACCTTC.